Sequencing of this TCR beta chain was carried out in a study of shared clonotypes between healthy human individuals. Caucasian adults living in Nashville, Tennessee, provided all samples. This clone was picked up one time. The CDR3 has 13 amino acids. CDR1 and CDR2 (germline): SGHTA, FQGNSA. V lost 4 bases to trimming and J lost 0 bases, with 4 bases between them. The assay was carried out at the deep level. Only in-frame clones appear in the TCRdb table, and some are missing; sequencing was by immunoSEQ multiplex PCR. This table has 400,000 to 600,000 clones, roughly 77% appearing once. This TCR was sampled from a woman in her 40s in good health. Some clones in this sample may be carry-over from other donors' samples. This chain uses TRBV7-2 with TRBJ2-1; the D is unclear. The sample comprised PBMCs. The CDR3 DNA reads TGTGCCAGCAGCTCGGACTCCTACAATGAGCAGTTCTTC. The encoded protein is CASSSDSYNEQFF.